The present TCR beta chain was sequenced within a study of technical replicates of blood from a handful of donors. Only in-frame clones appear in the TCRdb table, and some are missing; sequencing was by immunoSEQ multiplex PCR. The data contain over 90,000 clones, nearly 97% of them seen just once; the ten biggest clones take up about 0.19%. The CDR3 consists of 19 residues. Germline CDR1 is SGHKS and CDR2 is YYEKEE (reference sequence). V shed 4 bases and J 0 bases; nucleotides not matched to a gene: 13. This rearrangement joins TRBV5-5 to TRBJ2-4; 10 nucleotides line up with TRBD2. The source is a human donor in good health. Sequenced material: T cells isolated from PBMCs. Here the CDR3 DNA reads TGTGCCAGCAGCCCAAACCCACTAGCGGGACCCTTAGCCAAAAACATTCAGTACTTC. It is translated as CASSPNPLAGPLAKNIQYF.